These 25 T cell receptor beta chains were sequenced from one sample in a study of blood T cell repertoires in COVID-19. Clones were read by immunoSEQ multiplex PCR, and TCRdb kept only the in-frame ones, dropping some. This sample yields tens of thousands of clones, of which about 80% are seen a single time; 26% belongs to the top ten. Source material: peripheral blood. Receptor source: a man aged 55 to 69 with active or convalescent COVID-19.

CDR3 bases: TGTGCCAGCTCCCCCATGCTAGCGGGGGCTGATACGCAGTATTTT. It specifies CASSPMLAGADTQYF. This chain connects TRBV18 to TRBJ2-3, with 10 bases identical to TRBD2. This CDR3 comprises 15 residues. Trimming removed 6 bases from V and 6 bases from J; junction bases left unmatched: 9. From germline, CDR1 is KGHSH and CDR2 LQKENI.

V and J are TRBV6-6 and TRBJ1-3; D is possibly TRBD1 (5 bases). The CDR3 sequence is 13 residues long. Germline V CDR1 and CDR2: MNHNY, SVGAGI (reference sequence). The V and J ends lost 8 bases and 1 base respectively, with 9 bases between them. CDR3 bases: TGTGCCAGCGCCCGGGGGTCTGGAAACACCATATATTTT. It specifies CASARGSGNTIYF.

This clone came up a few times. J is TRBJ1-2 and V is TRBV5-1; 10 nucleotides align to TRBD1. This CDR3 has 15 amino acids. V lost 3 bases, J lost 3 bases, and 5 bases stayed unmatched. Germline values: CDR1 SGHRS, CDR2 YFSETQ. The CDR3 sequence: CASSSGQGLDYGYTF. As DNA, the CDR3 is TGCGCCAGCAGCTCGGGACAGGGGCTAGACTATGGCTACACCTTC.

This chain joins TRBV6-5 and TRBJ2-2; the D gene is possibly TRBD1 (6 bases). CDR3 length equals 14 residues. V was clipped by 7 bases and J by 2 bases, with 11 bases between them. The V gene's germline CDR1 is MNHEY and CDR2 SVGAGI. CDR3 in amino acids: CASNTGFNTGELFF. The CDR3 nucleotides read TGTGCCAGCAATACAGGGTTTAACACCGGGGAGCTGTTTTTT.

The genes are TRBV7-8 and TRBJ1-2; 9 positions match TRBD1. This CDR3 has 14 amino acids. Unmatched junction bases numbered 8, after V lost 5 bases and J lost 7 bases. CDR1 is SGHVS, CDR2 FQNEAQ, per germline. CDR3 DNA sequence: TGTGCCAGCAGCAGAAGGGTGACAGGGGGTGGCTACACCTTC. This encodes CASSRRVTGGGYTF. Full variable domain (rest looked up from reference TRBV7-8 and TRBJ1-2): GAGVSQSPRYKVAKRGQDVALRCDPISGHVSLFWYQQALGQGPEFLTYFQNEAQLDKSGLPSDRFFAERPEGSVSTLKIQRTQQEDSAVYLCASSRRVTGGGYTFGSGTRLTVV.

This CDR3 is CASSFKGYEQYF. CDR3 sequence (DNA): TGTGCCAGCAGTTTTAAGGGGTACGAGCAGTACTTC. The chain employs TRBV28 and TRBJ2-7; D possibly corresponds to TRBD1 (5 bases). The CDR3 loop spans 12 amino acids. Deletions cut 3 bases from V and 4 bases from J, with 7 bases between. Germline V gene lookup returns CDR1 MDHEN and CDR2 SYDVKM.

The rearrangement links TRBV19 to TRBJ1-5; D is possibly TRBD1 (6 bases). V lost 9 bases and J lost 0, with 15 bases in between. The germline gives CDR1 LNHDA, CDR2 SQIVND (reference sequence). The CDR3 is 15 residues long. CDR3 nucleotide sequence: TGTGCCAGACAGGGTAAAAAAGATAGCAATCAGCCCCAGCATTTT. Encoded protein: CARQGKKDSNQPQHF. Filled out from reference TRBV19 and TRBJ1-5, the complete variable domain reads DGGITQSPKYLFRKEGQNVTLSCEQNLNHDAMYWYRQDPGQGLRLIYYSQIVNDFQKGDIAEGYSVSREKKESFPLTVTSAQKNPTAFYLCARQGKKDSNQPQHFGDGTRLSIL.

V usage is TRBV4-1 and J usage is TRBJ2-5; TRBD2 matches 7 bases. Germline CDR1 reads MGHRA; CDR2 reads YSYEKL. The V and J ends lost 5 bases and 2 bases, in that order; junction bases with no gene match: 20. There are 19 residues in the CDR3. The CDR3 nucleotides read TGCGCCAGCAGCTTCGGGACCCGCGGGGGTAGCGGGCAACAAGAGACCCAGTACTTC. Its translation: CASSFGTRGGSGQQETQYF.

In this sample, this clone turned up once. The chain is built from TRBV19 and TRBJ2-1; TRBD2 aligns across 7 bases. The V and J ends lost 1 base and 2 bases, in that order; junction bases with no gene match: 2. From germline, CDR1 is LNHDA and CDR2 SQIVND (reference sequence). CDR3 length equals 15 residues. The CDR3 sequence: CASSIGRGAYNEQFF. CDR3 DNA sequence: TGTGCCAGTAGTATAGGTCGGGGGGCCTACAATGAGCAGTTCTTC.

V gene TRBV2 combines with J gene TRBJ2-2, with a tentative D call TRBD1 (6 bases). The CDR3 sequence is 14 residues long. Trimming removed 4 bases from V and 7 bases from J, with 13 bases in between. The germline CDR1 and CDR2 sequences are SNHLY and FYNNEI. In DNA, the CDR3 is TGTGCCAGCAGTGTTCAGGGGCGTAACGGGGAGCTGTTTTTT. It codes for CASSVQGRNGELFF.

The rearrangement joins TRBV7-7 to TRBJ2-1; 13 bases are shared with TRBD2. Germline V CDR1 and CDR2: SSHAT, FNYEAQ (reference sequence). After removal of 4 bases from V and 7 bases from J, the junction contained 7 bases not matched to a gene. The CDR3 consists of 16 residues. The CDR3 DNA reads as TGTGCCAGCAGCTACCAACTAGCGGGGGGGCTAAATGAGCAGTTCTTC. Translated, it gives CASSYQLAGGLNEQFF.

The chain recombines TRBV12-3 or TRBV12-4 with TRBJ2-3; a weak D match, TRBD1 (6 bases). The CDR3 contains 13 residues. The V gene lost 4 bases and the J gene lost 8 bases, with 13 bases spanning the gap. The CDR3 spells CASSSTGQGTQYF. The CDR3 DNA follows: TGTGCCAGCAGTTCTACGGGACAAGGTACGCAGTATTTT.

In this sample, this clone turned up once. The chain carries TRBV28 and TRBJ1-5; TRBD1 matches 8 bases. Germline assignment: CDR1 MDHEN and CDR2 SYDVKM. With V trimmed by 6 bases and J by 7 bases, 8 bases remained unmatched. CDR3 length: 14 amino acids. Written as DNA, the CDR3 is TGTGCCAGCAGACTGACAGGGGCCGAGCAGCCCCAGCATTTT. Translating it yields CASRLTGAEQPQHF.

In its sample, this clone was seen once. The chain has TRBV19 and TRBJ1-4, with D possibly matching TRBD1 (5 bases). The CDR3 is made up of 13 amino acids. Trimming pared 6 bases from V and 10 bases from J, leaving 15 bases between. The germline gives CDR1 LNHDA, CDR2 SQIVND (reference sequence). DNA of the CDR3: TGTGCCAGTAGCGCTGTGGGTAGGGGAAAACTGTTTTTT. Its protein product is CASSAVGRGKLFF.

The chain links TRBV5-1 to TRBJ2-2; tentatively, D is TRBD1 (8 bases). V lost 3 bases, J lost 5 bases, and 17 bases lay in between. In germline, CDR1 is SGHRS, CDR2 YFSETQ. This CDR3 comprises 16 residues. Here the CDR3 DNA reads TGCGCCAGCAGCTGGGAGGGGACAGGTTTGACCGGGGAGCTGTTTTTT. Translated, it gives CASSWEGTGLTGELFF.

The rearrangement joins TRBV30 to TRBJ2-3, with 12 bases fitting TRBD2. This CDR3 is 15 amino acids long. Germline-derived CDR1 and CDR2 are GTSNPN and SVGIG (reference sequence). V lost 6 bases, J lost 5 bases, and 9 bases stayed unmatched. CDR3 residues: CACAPLAGGRDTQYF. In DNA, the CDR3 is TGTGCCTGCGCACCACTAGCGGGGGGAAGAGATACGCAGTATTTT.

V gene TRBV5-6 combines with J gene TRBJ2-1; D might be TRBD1 (5 bases). The length of the CDR3 is 14 residues. Trimming cost V 2 bases and J 3 bases, with 9 bases left between them. Germline V gene data show CDR1 as SGHDT and CDR2 as YYEEEE. CDR3 loop: CASSLQGVYNEQFF. CDR3 DNA: TGTGCCAGCAGCTTACAAGGGGTCTACAATGAGCAGTTCTTC.

This rearrangement joins TRBV3-1 (or the pseudogene TRBV3-2) to TRBJ2-1; TRBD2 matches 9 bases. The length of the CDR3 is 19 residues. Trimming cost V 0 bases and J 0 bases; bases outside gene matches: 9. Per germline, CDR1 LGHDT and CDR2 YNNKEL (reference sequence). This CDR3 is CASSQDSAGGFSSYNEQFF. CDR3 nucleotides: TGTGCCAGCAGCCAAGATTCAGCGGGGGGCTTTAGCTCCTACAATGAGCAGTTCTTC.

The chain couples TRBV28 to TRBJ1-1, with a weak D call TRBD1 (6 bases). Germline lookup yields CDR1 MDHEN and CDR2 SYDVKM. CDR3 length: 18 residues. V lost 2 bases to trimming and J lost 0 bases, with 19 bases between them. CDR3 protein: CASSLLPATQGMNTEAFF. CDR3 sequence (DNA): TGTGCCAGCAGTTTACTTCCGGCAACACAGGGAATGAACACTGAAGCTTTCTTT.

The genes are TRBV4-1 and TRBJ1-5; TRBD1 matches 7 bases. The CDR3 runs 15 residues. The V and J ends lost 4 bases and 3 bases, in that order; junction bases with no gene match: 6. The V gene's germline CDR1 is MGHRA and CDR2 YSYEKL. This chain's CDR3 is CASSLWDSPNQPQHF. Here the CDR3 DNA reads TGCGCCAGCAGCCTTTGGGACAGTCCCAATCAGCCCCAGCATTTT.

The V and J genes are TRBV3-1 (or the pseudogene TRBV3-2) and TRBJ2-3; D might be TRBD2 (5 bases). The CDR3 consists of 13 residues. Germline V gene data show CDR1 as LGHDT and CDR2 as YNNKEL (reference sequence). With 0 bases removed from V and 10 bases from J, the gap between germline ends came to 11 bases. The CDR3: CASSQEGSSAQYF. Here the CDR3 DNA reads TGTGCCAGCAGCCAAGAAGGGAGTTCGGCGCAGTATTTT.

The chain links TRBV6-6 to TRBJ2-7, with TRBD2 matching 11 bases. Germline V gives CDR1 MNHNY, CDR2 SVGAGI (reference sequence). J was trimmed by 2 bases and V by 2 bases; bases with no gene match: 5. The CDR3 is 16 amino acids. The DNA for the CDR3 is TGTGCCAGCAGTTACGGGGCTAGCGGGGGGACCTACGAGCAGTACTTC. The encoded protein is CASSYGASGGTYEQYF.

In DNA form, the CDR3 reads TGTGCCAGCAGCCAACGAGGGACAGGGGAGGGGAGCTACACCTTC. Encoded protein: CASSQRGTGEGSYTF. The chain couples TRBV3-1 (or the pseudogene TRBV3-2) to TRBJ1-2, with 10 bases fitting TRBD1. Looked up from germline, CDR1 is LGHDT and CDR2 is YNNKEL (reference sequence). V trimming: 2 bases; J trimming: 9 bases; junction bases outside the gene matches: 9. The CDR3 sequence is 15 residues long.

The rearrangement links TRBV28 to TRBJ2-6; possible D gene TRBD1, 6 bases. Trimming took off 6 bases at V and 0 bases at J, with 15 bases between the two ends. Germline CDR1 MDHEN, CDR2 SYDVKM. The CDR3 covers 17 residues. Here the CDR3 reads CASSSTGFHSGANVLTF. In DNA, the CDR3 is TGTGCCAGCAGCTCGACAGGTTTCCACTCTGGGGCCAACGTCCTGACTTTC.

The genes are TRBV6-5 and TRBJ1-1; tentative D call: TRBD1 (5 bases). The CDR3 has 15 residues. Trimming stripped 6 bases from V and 3 bases from J, with 17 bases between. Germline values: CDR1 MNHEY, CDR2 SVGAGI. CDR3 nucleotide sequence: TGTGCCAGCAGCCGACAGACGCGGAGCTACACTGAAGCTTTCTTT. Amino acids: CASSRQTRSYTEAFF.